These T cell receptor beta chains were read from a single sample in a study of T cell responses to AZD1222 COVID-19 vaccine. The table came from immunoSEQ multiplex PCR; TCRdb's copy has only in-frame clones and leaves some out. The data show over 100,000 clones, with 70% to 90% seen just once and about a fifth held by the top ten. Material: peripheral blood, obtained on day 0 of AZD1222 vaccination. The receptor set was obtained from an adult in good health. Both conserved end residues are part of each CDR3. The D gene is left open where the match is weak. Size is omitted from some rows. Given values are once, few, many or a class for expanded clones.

NA,TRBD1,TRBV6-2/TRBV6-3,TRBJ2-7,CASSYSLWVPGQSIYEQYF,TGTGCCAGCAGTTACTCCTTGTGGGTCCCGGGACAGTCCATCTACGAGCAGTACTTC
few,TRBD1,TRBV19,TRBJ2-7,CASRDRAYEQYF,TGTGCCAGCCGGGACAGGGCCTACGAGCAGTACTTC
NA,NA,TRBV6-5,TRBJ1-2,CASSYFDNRGNGYTF,TGTGCCAGCAGTTACTTTGATAACAGAGGGAACGGCTACACCTTC
NA,TRBD2,TRBV20-1,TRBJ2-7,CSASKLAGSSREQYF,TGCAGTGCTAGTAAACTAGCGGGGAGTTCGAGAGAGCAGTACTTC
NA,TRBD1,TRBV18,TRBJ1-2,CASSPPQGESIRGYTF,TGTGCCAGCTCACCACCGCAGGGGGAGTCAATACGCGGCTACACCTTC
NA,TRBD2,TRBV19,TRBJ2-5,CASSIGSGGKETQYF,TGTGCCAGTAGTATCGGTAGCGGGGGTAAAGAGACCCAGTACTTC
once,NA,TRBV28,TRBJ1-6,CASSVTDPLSPLHF,TGTGCCAGCAGCGTGACAGACCCCTTGTCACCCCTCCACTTT
NA,NA,TRBV5-5,TRBJ2-2,CASSLAELLSGELFF,TGTGCCAGCAGCTTGGCAGAGCTCCTTTCCGGGGAGCTGTTTTTT
NA,TRBD2,TRBV10-2,TRBJ2-1,CASNPSGGPEQFF,TGCGCCAGCAACCCTAGCGGGGGTCCCGAGCAGTTCTTC
NA,NA,TRBV28,TRBJ2-5,CASSQTDYQETQYF,TGTGCCAGCAGTCAGACAGATTACCAAGAGACCCAGTACTTC
NA,NA,TRBV30,TRBJ2-7,CAWSVRGEQYF,TGTGCCTGGAGTGTACGGGGGGAGCAGTACTTC
NA,NA,TRBV7-6,TRBJ2-7,CASTREHGGSYEQYF,TGTGCCAGCACCCGGGAACATGGGGGCTCCTACGAGCAGTACTTC
NA,NA,TRBV2,TRBJ1-4,CASIRGSNEKLFF,TGTGCCAGCATCAGGGGTTCTAATGAAAAACTGTTTTTT
few,NA,TRBV25-1,TRBJ1-2,CASSESRYGYTF,TGTGCCAGCAGTGAATCCCGGTATGGCTACACCTTC
NA,NA,TRBV30,TRBJ2-1,CAWSVRGNEQFF,TGTGCCTGGAGTGTACGGGGCAATGAGCAGTTCTTC
NA,TRBD2,TRBV7-3,TRBJ2-3,CASTRGAGPYTDTQYF,TGTGCCAGCACGAGGGGAGCGGGGCCCTACACAGATACGCAGTATTTT